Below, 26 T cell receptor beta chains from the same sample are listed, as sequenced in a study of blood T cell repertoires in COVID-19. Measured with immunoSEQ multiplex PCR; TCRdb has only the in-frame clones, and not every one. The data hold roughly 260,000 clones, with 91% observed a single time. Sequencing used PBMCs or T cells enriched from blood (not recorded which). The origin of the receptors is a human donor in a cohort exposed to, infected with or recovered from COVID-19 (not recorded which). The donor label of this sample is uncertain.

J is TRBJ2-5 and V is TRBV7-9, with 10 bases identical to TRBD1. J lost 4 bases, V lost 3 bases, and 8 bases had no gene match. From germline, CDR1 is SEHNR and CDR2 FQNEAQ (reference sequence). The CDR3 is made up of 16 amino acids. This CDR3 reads CASSLISGTGAETQYF. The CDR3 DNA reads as TGTGCCAGCAGCTTGATTTCCGGGACAGGGGCAGAGACCCAGTACTTC.

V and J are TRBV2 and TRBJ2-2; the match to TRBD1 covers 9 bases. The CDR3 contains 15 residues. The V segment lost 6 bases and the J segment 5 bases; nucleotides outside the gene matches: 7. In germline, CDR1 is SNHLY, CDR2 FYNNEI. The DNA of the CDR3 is TGTGCCAGCAGCCGGGGACAGGGAGGTACCGGGGAGCTGTTTTTT. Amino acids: CASSRGQGGTGELFF.

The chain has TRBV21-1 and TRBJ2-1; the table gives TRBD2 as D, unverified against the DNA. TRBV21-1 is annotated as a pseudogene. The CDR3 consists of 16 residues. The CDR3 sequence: CASSNCAGSRYNEQFF. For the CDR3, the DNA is TGTGCCAGCAGCAATTGTGCGGGGAGCAGGTACAATGAGCAGTTCTTC.

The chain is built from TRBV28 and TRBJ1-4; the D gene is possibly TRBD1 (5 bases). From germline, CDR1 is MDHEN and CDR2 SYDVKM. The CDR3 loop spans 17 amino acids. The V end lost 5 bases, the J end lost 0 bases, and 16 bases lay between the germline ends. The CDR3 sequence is CASSRRDSYSTNEKLFF. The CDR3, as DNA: TGTGCCAGCAGTCGACGAGACAGCTACTCAACTAATGAAAAACTGTTTTTT.

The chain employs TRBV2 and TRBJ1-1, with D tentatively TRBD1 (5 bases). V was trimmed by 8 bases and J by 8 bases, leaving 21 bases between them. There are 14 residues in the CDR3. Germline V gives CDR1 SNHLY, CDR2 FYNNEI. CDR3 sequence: CASGTRQGLSEAFF. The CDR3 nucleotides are TGTGCCAGCGGAACAAGGCAGGGTCTTTCGGAAGCTTTCTTT.

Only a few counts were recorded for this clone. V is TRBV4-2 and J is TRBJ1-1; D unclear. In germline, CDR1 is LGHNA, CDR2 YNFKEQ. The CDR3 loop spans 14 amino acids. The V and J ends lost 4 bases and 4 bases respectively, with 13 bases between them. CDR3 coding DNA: TGTGCCAGCAGCCGCCGGGTAGATGGCACTGAAGCTTTCTTT. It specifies CASSRRVDGTEAFF.

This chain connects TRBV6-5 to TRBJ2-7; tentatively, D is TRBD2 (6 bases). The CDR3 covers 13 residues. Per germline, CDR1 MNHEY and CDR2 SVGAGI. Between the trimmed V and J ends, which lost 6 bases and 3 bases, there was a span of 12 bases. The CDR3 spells CASRAGLRYEQYF. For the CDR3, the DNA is TGTGCCAGCAGGGCGGGACTTCGCTACGAGCAGTACTTC.

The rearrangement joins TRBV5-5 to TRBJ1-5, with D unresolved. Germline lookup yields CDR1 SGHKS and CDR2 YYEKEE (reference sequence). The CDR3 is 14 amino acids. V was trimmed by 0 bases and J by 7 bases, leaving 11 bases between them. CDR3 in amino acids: CASSLEEGWQPQHF. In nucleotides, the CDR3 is TGTGCCAGCAGCTTGGAGGAGGGCTGGCAGCCCCAGCATTTT.

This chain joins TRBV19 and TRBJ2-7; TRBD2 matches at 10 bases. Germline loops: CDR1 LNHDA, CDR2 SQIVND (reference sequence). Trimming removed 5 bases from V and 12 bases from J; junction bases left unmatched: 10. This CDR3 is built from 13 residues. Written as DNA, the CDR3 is TGTGCCAGTAGTTTTGGACTAGCGGACGTGTTGTACTTC. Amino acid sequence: CASSFGLADVLYF.

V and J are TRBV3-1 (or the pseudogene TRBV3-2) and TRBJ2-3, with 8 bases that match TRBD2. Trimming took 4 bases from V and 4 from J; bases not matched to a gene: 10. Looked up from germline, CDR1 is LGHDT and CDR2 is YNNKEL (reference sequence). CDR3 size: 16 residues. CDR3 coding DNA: TGTGCCAGCAGCCCCGCGGGGGGAGGGAAGGCAGATACGCAGTATTTT. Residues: CASSPAGGGKADTQYF.

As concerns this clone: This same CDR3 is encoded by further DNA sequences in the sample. The DNA for the CDR3 is TGTGCCAGCAGCCCAGACAGGGGTAATTCACCCCTCCACTTT. It yields the protein CASSPDRGNSPLHF. The rearrangement uses TRBV7-9 and TRBJ1-6, with 8 bases identical to TRBD1. J lost 6 bases, V lost 5 bases, and 3 bases had no gene match. Germline V CDR1 and CDR2: SEHNR, FQNEAQ (reference sequence). This CDR3 has 14 amino acids. Full variable domain (rest looked up from reference TRBV7-9 and TRBJ1-6): DTGVSQNPRHKITKRGQNVTFRCDPISEHNRLYWYRQTLGQGPEFLTYFQNEAQLEKSRLLSDRFSAERPKGSFSTLEIQRTEQGDSAMYLCASSPDRGNSPLHFGNGTRLTVT.

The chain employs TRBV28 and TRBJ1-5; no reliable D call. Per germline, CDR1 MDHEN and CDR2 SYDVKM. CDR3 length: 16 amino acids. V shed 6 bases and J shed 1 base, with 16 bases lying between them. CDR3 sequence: CASRVQAVTSNQPQHF. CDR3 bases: TGTGCCAGCAGGGTTCAGGCCGTGACGAGCAATCAGCCCCAGCATTTT.

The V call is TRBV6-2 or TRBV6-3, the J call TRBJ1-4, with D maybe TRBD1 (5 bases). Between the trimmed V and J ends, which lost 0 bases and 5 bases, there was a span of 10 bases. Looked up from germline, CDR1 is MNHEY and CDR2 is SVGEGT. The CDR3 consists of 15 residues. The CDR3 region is CASSYSRGRNEKLFF. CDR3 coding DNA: TGTGCCAGCAGTTACTCGCGGGGGAGGAATGAAAAACTGTTTTTT.

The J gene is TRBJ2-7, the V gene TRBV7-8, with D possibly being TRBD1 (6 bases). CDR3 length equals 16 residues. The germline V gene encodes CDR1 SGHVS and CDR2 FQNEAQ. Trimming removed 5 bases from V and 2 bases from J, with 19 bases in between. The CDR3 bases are TGTGCCAGCAGCCCAATGAAAGGGACACTAGCCTACGAGCAGTACTTC. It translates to CASSPMKGTLAYEQYF. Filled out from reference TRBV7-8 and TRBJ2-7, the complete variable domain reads GAGVSQSPRYKVAKRGQDVALRCDPISGHVSLFWYQQALGQGPEFLTYFQNEAQLDKSGLPSDRFFAERPEGSVSTLKIQRTQQEDSAVYLCASSPMKGTLAYEQYFGPGTRLTVT.

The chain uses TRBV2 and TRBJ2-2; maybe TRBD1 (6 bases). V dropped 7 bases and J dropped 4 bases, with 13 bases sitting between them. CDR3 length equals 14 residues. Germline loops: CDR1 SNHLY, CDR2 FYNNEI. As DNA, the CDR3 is TGTGCCAGCATGCGGACAGAGGCCACCGGGGAGCTGTTTTTT. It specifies CASMRTEATGELFF. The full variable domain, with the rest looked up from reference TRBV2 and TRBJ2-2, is EPEVTQTPSHQVTQMGQEVILRCVPISNHLYFYWYRQILGQKVEFLVSFYNNEISEKSEIFDDQFSVERPDGSNFTLKIRSTKLEDSAMYFCASMRTEATGELFFGEGSRLTVL.

The CDR3 sequence is CASSTGTAAPYEQYF. The CDR3 DNA is TGTGCCAGCTCAACCGGGACAGCCGCTCCCTACGAGCAGTACTTC. The chain joins TRBV9 to TRBJ2-7; 7 bases agree with TRBD1. The CDR3 spans 15 residues. The V segment lost 7 bases and the J segment 2 bases; nucleotides outside the gene matches: 12. Germline CDR1 reads SGDLS; CDR2 reads YYNGEE.

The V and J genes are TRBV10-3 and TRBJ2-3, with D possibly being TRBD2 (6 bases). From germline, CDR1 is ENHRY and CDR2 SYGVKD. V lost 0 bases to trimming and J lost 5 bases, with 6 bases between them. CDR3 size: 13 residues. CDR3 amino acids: CAISESGGDTQYF. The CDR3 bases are TGTGCCATCAGTGAGTCGGGGGGAGATACGCAGTATTTT.

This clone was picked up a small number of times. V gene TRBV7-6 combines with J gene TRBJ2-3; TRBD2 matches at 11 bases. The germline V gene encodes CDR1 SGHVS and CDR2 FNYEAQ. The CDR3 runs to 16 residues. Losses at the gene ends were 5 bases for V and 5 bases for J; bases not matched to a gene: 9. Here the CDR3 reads CASSPLSGGARDTQYF. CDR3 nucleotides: TGTGCCAGCAGCCCCCTTAGCGGGGGGGCCAGAGATACGCAGTATTTT. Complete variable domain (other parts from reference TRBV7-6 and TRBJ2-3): GAGVSQSPRYKVTKRGQDVALRCDPISGHVSLYWYRQALGQGPEFLTYFNYEAQQDKSGLPNDRFSAERPEGSISTLTIQRTEQRDSAMYRCASSPLSGGARDTQYFGPGTRLTVL.

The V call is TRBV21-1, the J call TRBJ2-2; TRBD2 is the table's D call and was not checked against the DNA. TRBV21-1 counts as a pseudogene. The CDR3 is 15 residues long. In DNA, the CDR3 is TGTGCCAGCAGCCCTTGTAGAGGGCTTGGCGGGGAGCTGTTTTTT. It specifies CASSPCRGLGGELFF.

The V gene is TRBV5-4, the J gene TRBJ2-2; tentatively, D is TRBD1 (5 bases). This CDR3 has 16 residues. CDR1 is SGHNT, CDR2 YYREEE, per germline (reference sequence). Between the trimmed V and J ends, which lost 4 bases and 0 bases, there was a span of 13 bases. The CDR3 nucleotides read TGTGCCAGCAGCCTCCTAGGGGCCCCGAACACCGGGGAGCTGTTTTTT. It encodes CASSLLGAPNTGELFF.

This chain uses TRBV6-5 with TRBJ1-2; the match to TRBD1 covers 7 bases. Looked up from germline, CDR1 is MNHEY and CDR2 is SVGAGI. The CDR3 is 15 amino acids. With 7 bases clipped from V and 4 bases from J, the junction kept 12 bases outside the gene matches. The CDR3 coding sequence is TGTGCCAGCACCAGCCGTTCGACAGGGACCTATGGCTACACCTTC. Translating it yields CASTSRSTGTYGYTF.

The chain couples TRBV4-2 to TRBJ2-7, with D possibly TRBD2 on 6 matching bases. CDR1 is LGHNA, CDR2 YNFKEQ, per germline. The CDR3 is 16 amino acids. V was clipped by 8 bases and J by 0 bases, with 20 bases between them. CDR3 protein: CASALTLAMSSYEQYF. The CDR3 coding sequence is TGTGCCAGCGCTCTAACTCTAGCGATGAGCTCCTACGAGCAGTACTTC.

The CDR3 DNA is TGCGCCAGCAGCTTGGGACAGCTCTATGGCTACACCTTC. Translation gives CASSLGQLYGYTF. The chain recombines TRBV5-1 with TRBJ1-2; D may be TRBD1 (5 bases). Germline assignment: CDR1 SGHRS and CDR2 YFSETQ. V was pared by 0 bases and J by 4 bases, with 7 bases between. The CDR3 spans 13 residues.

The CDR3 DNA sequence: TGCGCCAGCAGCCAAGATGCGAACGGGGTAATAGATACGCAGTATTTT. It translates to CASSQDANGVIDTQYF. The V and J genes are TRBV4-3 and TRBJ2-3; the D gene is possibly TRBD2 (5 bases). Germline CDR1 LGHNA, CDR2 YSLEER. V lost 0 bases, J lost 5 bases, and 15 bases lay in between. The CDR3 is 16 amino acids.

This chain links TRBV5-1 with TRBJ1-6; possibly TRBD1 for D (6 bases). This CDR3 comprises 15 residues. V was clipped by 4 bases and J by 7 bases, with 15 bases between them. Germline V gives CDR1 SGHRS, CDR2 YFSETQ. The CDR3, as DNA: TGCGCCAGCAGCCCTACGACAGGTTGGAATTCACCCCTCCACTTT. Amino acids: CASSPTTGWNSPLHF.

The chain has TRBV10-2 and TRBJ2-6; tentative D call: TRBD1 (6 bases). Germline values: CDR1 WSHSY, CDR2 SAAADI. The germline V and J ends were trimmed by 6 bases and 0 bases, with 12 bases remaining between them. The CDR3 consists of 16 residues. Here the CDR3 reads CASSSTGTSGANVLTF. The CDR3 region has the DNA TGCGCCAGCAGCTCGACAGGCACCTCTGGGGCCAACGTCCTGACTTTC.